This T cell receptor (beta chain) is from a study of monozygotic twins with inflammatory bowel disease. Study observations and caveats: Possibly reflecting limited power, no difference in repertoire similarity was found between concordant and discordant twins.

TCRdb re-called the 5' RACE reads and catalogs CDR3 proteins one per entry, DNA excluded. Its table lists fewer than 350,000 distinct CDR3 sequences. Total RNA isolation used whole blood (no T cell sorting was performed). The CDR3 is 15 amino acids. Germline V gene sequence: CDR1 DFQATT, CDR2 SNEGSKA (reference sequence). Concerning this clonotype itself: The antigen remains unidentified.

This sequence originates from a human donor with ulcerative colitis or Crohn's disease, or a healthy co-twin of an affected twin (not recorded which). This chain joins TRBV20-1 and TRBJ2-3; the D call of TRBD2 rests on TCRdb alone, since no DNA is present to check it. Sequenced: blood. This chain's CDR3 is CSARGREGRTDTQYF.